This TCR beta chain comes out of a study of cytomegalovirus exposure and HLA in healthy donors. PCR used 60 Vbeta primers and 13 Jbeta primers. Profiled with immunoSEQ multiplex PCR; TCRdb holds only in-frame clones, not every one. The sample lists over 75,000 clones; about 80% were seen once. Study findings and constraints: Rates of TCR association differed by HLA locus in a later analysis, with DRB1 highest and HLA-C lowest. Later findings reportedly placed an Asian-associated ancestry cluster below the roughly 670-donor mean for N-insertions. Cytomegalovirus-associated status was assigned to about 180 TCR beta chains. Rarity held for most TCR sequences, but there were some public TCRs that occurred in many donors.

Details on this clone: Its antigen is undetermined.

Sequenced material: PBMCs. This sequence originates from a man aged 35-49 years in good health and CMV-seropositive.

The CDR3: CASSQDTSTDTQYF. The CDR3 nucleotides are TGTGCCAGCAGCCAAGATACAAGCACAGATACGCAGTATTTT. V and J are TRBV4-2 and TRBJ2-3; unclear D gene. CDR1 and CDR2 from the germline V gene are LGHNA and YNFKEQ. V dropped 0 bases and J dropped 0 bases, with 4 bases sitting between them. This CDR3 is built from 14 residues.